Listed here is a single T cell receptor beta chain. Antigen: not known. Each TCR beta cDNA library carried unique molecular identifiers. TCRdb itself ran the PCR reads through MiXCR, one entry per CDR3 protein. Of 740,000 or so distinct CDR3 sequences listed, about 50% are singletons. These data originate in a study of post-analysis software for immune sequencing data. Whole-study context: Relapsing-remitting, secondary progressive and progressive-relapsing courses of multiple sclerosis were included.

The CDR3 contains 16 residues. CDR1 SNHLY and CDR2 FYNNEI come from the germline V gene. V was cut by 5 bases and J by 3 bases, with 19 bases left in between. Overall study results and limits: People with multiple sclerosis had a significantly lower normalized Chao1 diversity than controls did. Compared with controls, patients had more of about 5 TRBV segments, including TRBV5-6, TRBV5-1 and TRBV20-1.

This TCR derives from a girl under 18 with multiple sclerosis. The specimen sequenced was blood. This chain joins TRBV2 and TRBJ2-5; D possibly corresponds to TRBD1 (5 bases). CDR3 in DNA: TGTGCCAGCAGTCGTAGTAGGGGTAGGTGGGAAGAGACCCAGTACTTC. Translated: CASSRSRGRWEETQYF.